A single sample gave rise to the 3 T cell receptor beta chains below, sequenced in a study of tumor and adjacent non-tumor tissue in lung cancer. Three rounds of nested PCR, following a modified ARM-PCR protocol, produced the TCRbeta library. MiXCR, run by TCRdb on the multiplex PCR reads, gives a single entry per CDR3 protein. The sample has fewer than 150,000 distinct CDR3 sequences; around 65% are singletons. No cell sorting was done before RNA was extracted from the tissue. What was sequenced was lung tumor tissue. These receptors were taken from a man aged 55 to 70 with small cell lung cancer.

In regard to this clonotype: The conserved final phenylalanine or tryptophan is absent from the CDR3, which likely points to a read error. This rearrangement joins TRBV11-2 to TRBJ2-1; TRBD2 agrees at 13 bases. CDR1 is SGHAT, CDR2 FQNNGV, per germline. V shed 4 bases and J 6 bases; nucleotides not matched to a gene: 12. The CDR3 length is 18 residues. CDR3 sequence (DNA): TGTGCCAGCAGCTACTACACCCGAGGACTAGCGGGGGTCAATGAGCAGTTCTCC. Translating it yields CASSYYTRGLAGVNEQFS.

To note about this clonotype: A much larger clone differs by one base, so this may be a read error. The chain uses TRBV29-1 and TRBJ1-1; D call uncertain. From germline, CDR1 is SQVTM and CDR2 ANQGSEA. There are 13 residues in the CDR3. CDR3 amino acids: CSVDPFQSSEALF. CDR3 in DNA: TGCAGCGTTGATCCGTTTCAGAGTTCTGAAGCTTTATTT.

On this clonotype itself: With a much larger clone just one base away, this may be a read error. The genes are TRBV6-6 and TRBJ2-6, with TRBD1 as a possible D gene (7 bases). Trimming removed 6 bases from V and 0 bases from J, with 21 bases in between. The CDR3 runs to 19 residues. CDR1 and CDR2 (germline): MNHNY, SVGAGI (reference sequence). DNA for the CDR3: TGTGCCAGCAGCCATAGGGGGGACAGTGCCCTCTCTGGGGCCAACGTCCTGACTTTC. Protein product: CASSHRGDSALSGANVLTF.